Included here is one T cell receptor (beta chain) sequence, with context. Its matching antigen is unknown. These data come from a study of CD8 T cells in Susac syndrome. About the study: When blood was drawn, patients with Susac syndrome were on intravenous immunoglobulin alone, on corticosteroids, or therapy-naive. The study, taken as a whole, reports: Clonal expansion was not seen in any Susac syndrome CD4+ T cell repertoire.

Reverse transcription of 0.5 to 1 ug RNA was performed with random hexamers. By means of immunoSEQ multiplex PCR, TCR beta CDR3 spanning 54 Vbeta and 13 Jbeta underwent amplification. One entry per CDR3 protein, called by TCRdb with MiXCR from the immunoSEQ multiplex PCR reads. The repertoire holds 200,000 to 250,000 distinct CDR3 sequences, with approximately 94% as singletons. Material for sequencing was CD4+ T cells from PBMCs. The TCR was taken from a human donor with Susac syndrome.

The CDR3 region has the DNA TGTGCCAGCAGTTTCAGACAGGTTCCCCCGAACACTGAAGCTTTCTTT. Amino acid sequence: CASSFRQVPPNTEAFF. The chain carries TRBV2 and TRBJ1-1, with D perhaps TRBD1 (6 bases). Trimming removed 5 bases from V and 1 base from J, with 17 bases in between. In germline, CDR1 is SNHLY, CDR2 FYNNEI. This CDR3 is built from 16 residues.